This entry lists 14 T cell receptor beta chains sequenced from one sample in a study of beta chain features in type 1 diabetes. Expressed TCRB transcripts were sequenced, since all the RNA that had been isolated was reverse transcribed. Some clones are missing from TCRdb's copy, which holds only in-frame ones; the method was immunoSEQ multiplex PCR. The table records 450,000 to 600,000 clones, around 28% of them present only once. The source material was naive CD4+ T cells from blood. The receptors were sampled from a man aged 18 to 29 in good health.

CDR3 sequence reads: CAWSDVGGLGTDTQYF. CDR3 DNA sequence: TGTGCCTGGAGTGACGTGGGAGGGCTTGGGACAGATACGCAGTATTTT. This sequence joins TRBV30 and TRBJ2-3; 7 bases fit TRBD2. Germline CDR1 is GTSNPN and CDR2 is SVGIG (reference sequence). The length of the CDR3 is 16 residues. The junction had 10 bases not matched to a gene; V was cut back by 1 base and J by 3 bases.

CDR3 region: CATMDGGRAKTQYF. CDR3 nucleotide sequence: TGTGCCACCATGGACGGGGGACGGGCGAAGACCCAGTACTTC. V is TRBV28 and J is TRBJ2-5; D possibly corresponds to TRBD2 (6 bases). The CDR3 has 14 residues. Germline V gene lookup returns CDR1 MDHEN and CDR2 SYDVKM. Deletions cut 10 bases from V and 6 bases from J, with 21 bases between.

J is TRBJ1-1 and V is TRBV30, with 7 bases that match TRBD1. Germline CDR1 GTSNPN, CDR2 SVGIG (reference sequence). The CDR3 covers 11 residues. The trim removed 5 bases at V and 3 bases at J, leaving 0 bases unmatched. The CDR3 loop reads CAWGQDTEAFF. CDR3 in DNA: TGTGCCTGGGGACAGGACACTGAAGCTTTCTTT.

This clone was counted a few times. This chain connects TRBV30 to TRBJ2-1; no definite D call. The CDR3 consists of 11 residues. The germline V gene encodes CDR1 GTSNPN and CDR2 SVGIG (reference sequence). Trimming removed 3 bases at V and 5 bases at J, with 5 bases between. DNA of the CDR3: TGTGCCTGGAGGGCTAACAATGAGCAGTTCTTC. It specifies CAWRANNEQFF.

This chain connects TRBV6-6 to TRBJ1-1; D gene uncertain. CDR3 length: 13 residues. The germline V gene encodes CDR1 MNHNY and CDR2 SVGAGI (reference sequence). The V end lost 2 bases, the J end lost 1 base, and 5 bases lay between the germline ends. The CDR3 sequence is CASSYAANTEAFF. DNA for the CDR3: TGTGCCAGCAGTTACGCGGCGAACACTGAAGCTTTCTTT.

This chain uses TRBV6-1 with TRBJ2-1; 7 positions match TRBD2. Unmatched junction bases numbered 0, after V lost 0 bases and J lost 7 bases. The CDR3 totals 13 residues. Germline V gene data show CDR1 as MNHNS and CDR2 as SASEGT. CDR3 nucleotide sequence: TGTGCCAGCAGTGAAGCGCGGGGGAATGAGCAGTTCTTC. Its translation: CASSEARGNEQFF.

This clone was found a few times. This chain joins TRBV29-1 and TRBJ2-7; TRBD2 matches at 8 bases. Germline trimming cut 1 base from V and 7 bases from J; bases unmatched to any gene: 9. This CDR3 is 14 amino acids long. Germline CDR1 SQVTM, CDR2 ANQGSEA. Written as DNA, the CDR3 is TGCAGCGTTGAAGTCGGGAGGGCCGTTAGGGAGCAGTACTTC. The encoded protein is CSVEVGRAVREQYF.

CDR3 region: CAISRLAGAYEQYF. The DNA of the CDR3 is TGTGCCATCAGCCGACTAGCGGGAGCTTACGAGCAGTACTTC. The gene calls are TRBV10-3 and TRBJ2-7; 12 nucleotides agree with TRBD2. V gave up 6 bases and J gave up 4 bases; unmatched junction bases: 4. CDR1 ENHRY and CDR2 SYGVKD come from the germline V gene. The CDR3 is made up of 14 amino acids.

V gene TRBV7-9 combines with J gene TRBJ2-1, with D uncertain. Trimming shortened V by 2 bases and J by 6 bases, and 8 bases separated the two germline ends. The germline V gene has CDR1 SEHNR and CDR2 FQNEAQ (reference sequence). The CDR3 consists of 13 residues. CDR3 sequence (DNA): TGTGCCAGCAGCTTAATGACGAGCAATGAGCAGTTCTTC. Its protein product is CASSLMTSNEQFF. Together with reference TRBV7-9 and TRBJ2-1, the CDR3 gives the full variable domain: DTGVSQNPRHKITKRGQNVTFRCDPISEHNRLYWYRQTLGQGPEFLTYFQNEAQLEKSRLLSDRFSAERPKGSFSTLEIQRTEQGDSAMYLCASSLMTSNEQFFGPGTRLTVL.

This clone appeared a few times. In DNA form, the CDR3 reads TGTGCCAGCAGCTTAGGGGTCCTTGCGGGGGCCTACGAGCAGTACTTC. Encoded protein: CASSLGVLAGAYEQYF. This rearrangement joins TRBV7-2 to TRBJ2-7; 7 bases align to TRBD2. The CDR3 loop spans 16 amino acids. J lost 2 bases, V lost 1 base, and 8 bases had no gene match. Germline V gives CDR1 SGHTA, CDR2 FQGNSA.

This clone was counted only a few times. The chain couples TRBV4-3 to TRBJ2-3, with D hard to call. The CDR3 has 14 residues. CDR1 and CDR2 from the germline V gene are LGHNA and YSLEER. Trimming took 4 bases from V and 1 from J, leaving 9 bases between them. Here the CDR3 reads CASSLDGGTDTQYF. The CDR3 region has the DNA TGCGCCAGCAGCCTCGACGGAGGCACAGATACGCAGTATTTT.

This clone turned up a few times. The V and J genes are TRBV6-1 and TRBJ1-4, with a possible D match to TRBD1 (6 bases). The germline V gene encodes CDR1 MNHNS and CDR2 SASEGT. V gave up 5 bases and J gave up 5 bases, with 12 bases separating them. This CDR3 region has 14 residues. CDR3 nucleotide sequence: TGTGCCAGCAGTCGAGGAGGGGGAAATGAAAAACTGTTTTTT. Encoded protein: CASSRGGGNEKLFF.

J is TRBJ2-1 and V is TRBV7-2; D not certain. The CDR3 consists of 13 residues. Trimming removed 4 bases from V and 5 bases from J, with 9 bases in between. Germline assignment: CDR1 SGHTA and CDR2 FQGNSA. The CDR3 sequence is CASSSRNNNEQFF. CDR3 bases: TGTGCCAGCAGCTCGAGGAACAACAATGAGCAGTTCTTC.

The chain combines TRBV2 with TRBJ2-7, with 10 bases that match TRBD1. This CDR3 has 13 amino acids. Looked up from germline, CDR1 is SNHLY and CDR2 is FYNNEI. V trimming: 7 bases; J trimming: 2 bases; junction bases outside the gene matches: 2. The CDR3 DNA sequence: TGTGCCAGCAAGGGGACAGGGGCCTACGAGCAGTACTTC. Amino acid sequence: CASKGTGAYEQYF.